This T cell receptor beta chain was obtained from a study of blood T cell repertoires in COVID-19. About the research overall: The cDNA or gDNA used as material had been derived from T cells, B-cell-depleted T cells, or PBMCs.

As handled by the study authors: Estimates of nucleated cell counts were drawn from the amplification of reference gene primers. The data were produced by immunoSEQ multiplex PCR, yet TCRdb's version contains in-frame clones alone and is incomplete. The V and J calls and clone size come from that table; D and trimming were worked out from the DNA. This sample yields under 450,000 clones, of which around 88% are seen a single time; about 7.6% belongs to the top ten. This clone was counted a few times. Germline trimming cut 7 bases from V and 2 bases from J; bases unmatched to any gene: 10. Germline CDR1 and CDR2: SGHDN and FVKESK. The CDR3 length is 16 residues. Seattle-derived patients entered the study during active infection and were followed longitudinally.

This clonotype originated in a woman in her sixties with COVID-19, enrolled during active disease. J is TRBJ2-2 and V is TRBV14, with 7 bases fitting TRBD1. Sequencing used peripheral blood. CDR3 residues: CASNRDRVENTGELFF. CDR3 nucleotides: TGTGCCAGCAACCGAGACAGGGTCGAAAACACCGGGGAGCTGTTTTTT.